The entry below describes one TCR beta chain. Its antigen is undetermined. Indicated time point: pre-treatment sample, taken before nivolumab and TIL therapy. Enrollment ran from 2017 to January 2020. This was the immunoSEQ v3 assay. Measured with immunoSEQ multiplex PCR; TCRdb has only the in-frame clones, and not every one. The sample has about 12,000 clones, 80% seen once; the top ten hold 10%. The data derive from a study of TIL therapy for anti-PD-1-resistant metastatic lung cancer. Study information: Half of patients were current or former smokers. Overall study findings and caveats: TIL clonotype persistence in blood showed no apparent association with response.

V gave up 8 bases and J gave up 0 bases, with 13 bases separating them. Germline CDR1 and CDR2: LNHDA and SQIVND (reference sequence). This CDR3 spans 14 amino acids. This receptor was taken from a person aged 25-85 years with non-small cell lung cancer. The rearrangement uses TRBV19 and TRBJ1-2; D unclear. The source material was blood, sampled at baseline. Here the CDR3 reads CASQSWETNYGYTF. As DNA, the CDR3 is TGTGCCAGTCAGTCATGGGAGACTAACTATGGCTACACCTTC.